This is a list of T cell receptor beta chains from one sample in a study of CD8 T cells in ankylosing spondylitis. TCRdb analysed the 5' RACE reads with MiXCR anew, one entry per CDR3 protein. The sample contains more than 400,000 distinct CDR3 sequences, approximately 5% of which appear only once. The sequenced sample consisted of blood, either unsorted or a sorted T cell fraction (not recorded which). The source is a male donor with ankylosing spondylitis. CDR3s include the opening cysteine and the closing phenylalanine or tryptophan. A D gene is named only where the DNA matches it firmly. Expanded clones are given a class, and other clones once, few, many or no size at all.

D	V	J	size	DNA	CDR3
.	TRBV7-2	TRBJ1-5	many	TGTGCCAGCAGCTCGGGACGGATAACTTATAGCAATCAGCCCCAGCATTTT	CASSSGRITYSNQPQHF
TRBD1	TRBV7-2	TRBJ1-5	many	TGTGCCAGCAGCCCCGGGACAGGGAATAATCAGCCCCAGCATTTT	CASSPGTGNNQPQHF
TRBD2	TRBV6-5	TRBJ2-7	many	TGTGCCAGCAGCTACGATGGTGGCGGGAGTACTTACGAGCAGTACTTC	CASSYDGGGSTYEQYF
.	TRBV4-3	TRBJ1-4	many	TGCGCCAGCAGCCTTCAAAGGGGGGCCTCCAATGAAAAACTGTTTTTT	CASSLQRGASNEKLFF
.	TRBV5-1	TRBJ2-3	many	TGCGCCAGCAGCCTTCGACAGGCGGGGACAGATACGCAGTATTTT	CASSLRQAGTDTQYF
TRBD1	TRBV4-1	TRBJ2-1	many	TGCGCCAGCAGCCTCCTGGAGGGACAGGTCCCGTTCGGCCTCGCCAATGAGCAGTTCTTC	CASSLLEGQVPFGLANEQFF
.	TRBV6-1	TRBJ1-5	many	TGTGCCAGCAGTGAAGCGCTTCGTGGCCAGCCCCAGCATTTT	CASSEALRGQPQHF
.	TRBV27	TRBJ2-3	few	TGTGCCAGTAGCCGCGGACCCCTGCCAGATACGCAGTATTTT	CASSRGPLPDTQYF
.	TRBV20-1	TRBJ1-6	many	TGCAGTGCTAGGGACGGACAATGGGATTCACCCCTCCACTTT	CSARDGQWDSPLHF
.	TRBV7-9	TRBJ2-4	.	TGTGCCAGCAGCTCGGACAGCTCCCCAGGGAACATTCAGTACTTC	CASSSDSSPGNIQYF
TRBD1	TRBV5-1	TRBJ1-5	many	TGCGCCAGCAGCTTGGAGGGCAGGGGGAGTCAGCCCCAGCATTTT	CASSLEGRGSQPQHF
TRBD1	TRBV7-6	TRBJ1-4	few	TGTGCCAGCAGCTCAACGGCCAGGGGGACTAATGAAAAACTGTTTTTT	CASSSTARGTNEKLFF
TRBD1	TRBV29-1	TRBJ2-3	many	TGCAGCGTTGAAGGGGGACAGGGGACAGATACGCAGTATTTT	CSVEGGQGTDTQYF
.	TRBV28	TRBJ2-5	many	TGTGCCAGCAGTTCCTACACTATCCTTGGGGAGACCCAGTACTTC	CASSSYTILGETQYF
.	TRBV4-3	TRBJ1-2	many	TGCGCCAGCAGCCAAATTAGGGGGGAAGAGGATGGCTACACCTTC	CASSQIRGEEDGYTF
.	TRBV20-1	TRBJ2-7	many	TGCAGTGCTAGCTCGGGGCTCGTTAGTTACGAGCAGTACTTC	CSASSGLVSYEQYF
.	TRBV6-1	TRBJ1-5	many	TGTGCCAGCAGTAGGGGTGGTAGCAATCAGCCCCAGCATTTT	CASSRGGSNQPQHF
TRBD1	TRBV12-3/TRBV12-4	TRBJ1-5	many	TGTGCCAGCAGTCGGACAGGGGGCGAAGCTCAGTCCCAGCATTTT	CASSRTGGEAQSQHF
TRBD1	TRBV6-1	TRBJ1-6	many	TGTGCCAGCAGTGCCCGGGACAGGAGGAATTCACCCCTCCACTTT	CASSARDRRNSPLHF
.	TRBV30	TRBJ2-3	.	TGTGCCTGGAGGGGAGCGTTGAGGTGGGCGCAGTATTTT	CAWRGALRWAQYF
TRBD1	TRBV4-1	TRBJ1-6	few	TGCGCCAGCAGCCACCAACAAATGGGGACAGGGGTTTATTCACCCCTCCACTTT	CASSHQQMGTGVYSPLHF
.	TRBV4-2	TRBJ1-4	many	TGTGCCAGCAGCCAAGAAGGGAAACTGTTTTTT	CASSQEGKLFF
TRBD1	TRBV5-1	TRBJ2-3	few	TGCGCCAGCAGTACTGGACAGGGACGGATCGGGGGATACACAGATACGCAGTATTTT	CASSTGQGRIGGYTDTQYF
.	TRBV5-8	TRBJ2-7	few	TGTGCCAGCAGCCCGATGACGGCGTCCTACGAGCAGTACTTC	CASSPMTASYEQYF
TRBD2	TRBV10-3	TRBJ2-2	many	TGTGCCATCACCCCAGCGGGGGGGACCGGGGAGCTGTTTTTT	CAITPAGGTGELFF
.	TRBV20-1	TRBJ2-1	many	TGCAGTGCTAACAGAGGACGGGAACAGTTCTTC	CSANRGREQFF
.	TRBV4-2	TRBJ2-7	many	TGTGCCAGCAGCCAAGATTACGGCGGACAGAGCTACGAGCAGTACTTC	CASSQDYGGQSYEQYF
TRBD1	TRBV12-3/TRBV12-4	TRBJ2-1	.	TGTGCCAGCAGTCCCAGGCGACAGGGGTTGAACAATGAGCAGTTCTTC	CASSPRRQGLNNEQFF
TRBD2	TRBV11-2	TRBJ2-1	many	TGTGCCAGCAGCTTGAGCGGGACTAGCGTCTACAATGAGCAGTTCTTC	CASSLSGTSVYNEQFF
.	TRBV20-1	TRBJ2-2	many	TGCAGTGCTACTACTCTCAAGAACACCGGGGAGCTGTTTTTT	CSATTLKNTGELFF
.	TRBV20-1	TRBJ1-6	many	TGCAGTGCTAGAGACCACATGACTTCACCCCTCCACTTT	CSARDHMTSPLHF
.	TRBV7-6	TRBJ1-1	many	TGTGCCAGCAGCCCGCGGGGGGGCTATTACACTGAAGCTTTCTTT	CASSPRGGYYTEAFF
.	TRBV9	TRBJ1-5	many	TGTGCCAGCAGCGTAGCAGGGTTAGGTCAGCCCCAGCATTTT	CASSVAGLGQPQHF
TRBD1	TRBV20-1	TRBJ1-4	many	TGCAGTGCTTCGGGACAGGGCGGAAAACTGTTTTTT	CSASGQGGKLFF
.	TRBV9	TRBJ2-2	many	TGTGCCAGCAGCGTAGATGGGGGCGCGTACACCGGGGAGCTGTTTTTT	CASSVDGGAYTGELFF
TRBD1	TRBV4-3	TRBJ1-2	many	TGCGCCAGCAGCCAAGACGATCGGACAGGGATTAACTATGGCTACACCTTC	CASSQDDRTGINYGYTF